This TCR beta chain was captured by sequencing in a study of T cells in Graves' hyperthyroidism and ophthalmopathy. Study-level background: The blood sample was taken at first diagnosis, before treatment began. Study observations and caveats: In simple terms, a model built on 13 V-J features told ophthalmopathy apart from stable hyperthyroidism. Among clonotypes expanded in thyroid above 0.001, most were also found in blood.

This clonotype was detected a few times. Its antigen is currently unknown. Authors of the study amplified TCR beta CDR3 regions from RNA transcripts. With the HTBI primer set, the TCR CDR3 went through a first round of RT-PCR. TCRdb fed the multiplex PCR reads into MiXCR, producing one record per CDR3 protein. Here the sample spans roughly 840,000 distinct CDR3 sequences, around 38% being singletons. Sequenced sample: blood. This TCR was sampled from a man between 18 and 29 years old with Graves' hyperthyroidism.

The CDR3 here is CASSPPWGREYHGYTF. CDR3 DNA: TGTGCCAGCAGCCCCCCATGGGGCCGGGAGTACCATGGCTACACCTTC. V is TRBV9 and J is TRBJ1-2, with D perhaps TRBD1 (5 bases). The V and J ends lost 4 bases and 6 bases respectively, with 22 bases between them. The CDR3 is 16 amino acids. Per germline, CDR1 SGDLS and CDR2 YYNGEE.